This TCR beta chain emerged from a study of blood T cell repertoires in COVID-19. Looking at the study overall: COVID-19 samples, acute and convalescent, were from the United States, Italy and Spain.

The CDR3 runs to 15 residues. Trimming removed 2 bases from V and 0 bases from J, with 8 bases in between. Germline assignment: CDR1 KGHSH and CDR2 LQKENI. Per the authors' pipeline: Estimates of nucleated cell counts were drawn from the amplification of reference gene primers. The data were produced by immunoSEQ multiplex PCR, yet TCRdb's version contains in-frame clones alone and is incomplete. V and J calls and clone size are given by that table; D and trimming were obtained from the DNA. In the table there are about 150,000 clones, around 81% of which are singletons. The sample comprised peripheral blood. The sequence derives from a woman in her forties or fifties with acute or convalescent COVID-19. This rearrangement joins TRBV18 to TRBJ1-3; possibly TRBD1 for D (6 bases). CDR3 loop: CASSPTGLSGNTIYF. The CDR3 bases are TGTGCCAGCTCACCAACAGGGCTCTCTGGAAACACCATATATTTT. The whole variable domain, filled in from reference TRBV18 and TRBJ1-3, reads NAGVMQNPRHLVRRRGQEARLRCSPMKGHSHVYWYRQLPEEGLKFMVYLQKENIIDESGMPKERFSAEFPKEGPSILRIQQVVRGDSAAYFCASSPTGLSGNTIYFGEGSWLTVV.